This T cell receptor (beta chain) was sequenced in a study of blood T cell repertoires in COVID-19. As for the study in general: T cells, B-cell-depleted T cells, or PBMCs provided the cDNA or gDNA that served as material.

CDR3 length: 18 amino acids. CDR1 SGDLS and CDR2 YYNGEE come from the germline V gene. Trimming shortened V by 4 bases and J by 7 bases, and 27 bases separated the two germline ends. In the authors' workflow: Using reference gene primer amplification, nucleated cell counts were estimated. The method was immunoSEQ multiplex PCR; TCRdb's version includes in-frame clones alone and lacks a portion of them. The V and J calls and clone size come from that table; D and trimming were worked out from the DNA. The table shows a few hundred thousand clones, with around 82% occurring only once. In terms of age and location, participants ranged from roughly 18 to 89 years and lived in around 22 US areas. Cohort placement rested on clinical history that participants reported themselves.

The genes are TRBV9 and TRBJ2-4, with D tentatively TRBD1 (6 bases). This sequence originates from a young man with acute COVID-19. Sequencing was performed on PBMCs or T cells enriched from blood (not recorded which). CDR3 region: CASSRHGTPGAAGNIQYF. The CDR3 region has the DNA TGTGCCAGCAGCCGACACGGAACACCAGGGGCGGCGGGTAACATTCAGTACTTC.